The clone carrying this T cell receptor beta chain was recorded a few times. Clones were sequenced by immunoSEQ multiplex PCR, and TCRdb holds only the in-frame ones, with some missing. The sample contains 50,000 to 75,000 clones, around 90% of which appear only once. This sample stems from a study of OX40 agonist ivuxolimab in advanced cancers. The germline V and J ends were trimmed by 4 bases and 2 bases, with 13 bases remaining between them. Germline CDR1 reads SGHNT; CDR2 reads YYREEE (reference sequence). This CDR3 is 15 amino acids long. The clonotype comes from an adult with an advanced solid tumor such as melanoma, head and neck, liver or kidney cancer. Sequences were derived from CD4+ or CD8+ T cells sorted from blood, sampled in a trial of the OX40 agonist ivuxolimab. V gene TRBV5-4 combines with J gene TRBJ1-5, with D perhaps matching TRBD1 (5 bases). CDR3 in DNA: TGTGCCAGCAGCGTTCAGGGAATTCGCAATCAGCCCCAGCATTTT. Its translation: CASSVQGIRNQPQHF.